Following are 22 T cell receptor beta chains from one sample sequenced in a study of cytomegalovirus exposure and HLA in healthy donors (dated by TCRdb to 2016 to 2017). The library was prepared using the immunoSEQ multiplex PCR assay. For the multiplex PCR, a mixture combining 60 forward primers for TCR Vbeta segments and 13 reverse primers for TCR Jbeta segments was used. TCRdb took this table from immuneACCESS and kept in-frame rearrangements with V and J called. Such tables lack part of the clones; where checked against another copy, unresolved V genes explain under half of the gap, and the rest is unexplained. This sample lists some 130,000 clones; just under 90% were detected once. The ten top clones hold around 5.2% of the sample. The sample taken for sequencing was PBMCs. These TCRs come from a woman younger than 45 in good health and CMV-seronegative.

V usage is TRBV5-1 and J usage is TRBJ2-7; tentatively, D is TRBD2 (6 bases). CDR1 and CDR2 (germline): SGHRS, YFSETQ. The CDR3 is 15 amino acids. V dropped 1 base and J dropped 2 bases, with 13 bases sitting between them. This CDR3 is CASSLTGGLTYEQYF. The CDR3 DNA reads TGCGCCAGCAGCTTGACCGGGGGTCTTACCTACGAGCAGTACTTC. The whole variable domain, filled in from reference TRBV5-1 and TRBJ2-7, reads KAGVTQTPRYLIKTRGQQVTLSCSPISGHRSVSWYQQTPGQGLQFLFEYFSETQRNKGNFPGRFSGRQFSNSRSEMNVSTLELGDSALYLCASSLTGGLTYEQYFGPGTRLTVT.

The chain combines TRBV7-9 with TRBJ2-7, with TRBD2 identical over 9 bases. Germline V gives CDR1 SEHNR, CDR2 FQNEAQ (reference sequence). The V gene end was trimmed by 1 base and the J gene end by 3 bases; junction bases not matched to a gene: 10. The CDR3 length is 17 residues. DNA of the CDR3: TGTGCCAGCAGCTTAGGGGTAAGACTAGCGGAGAACTACGAGCAGTACTTC. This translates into CASSLGVRLAENYEQYF.

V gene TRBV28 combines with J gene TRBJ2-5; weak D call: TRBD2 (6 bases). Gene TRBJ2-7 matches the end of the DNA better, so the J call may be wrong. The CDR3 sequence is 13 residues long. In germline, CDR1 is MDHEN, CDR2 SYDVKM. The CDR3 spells CASSENGSYEQYF. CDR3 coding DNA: TGTGCCAGCAGCGAAAACGGGAGCTACGAGCAGTACTTC.

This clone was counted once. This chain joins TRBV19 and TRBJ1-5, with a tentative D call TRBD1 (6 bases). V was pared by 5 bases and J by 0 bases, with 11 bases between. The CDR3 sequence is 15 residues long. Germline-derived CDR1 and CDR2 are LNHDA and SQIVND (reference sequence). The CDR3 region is CASSETGFSNQPQHF. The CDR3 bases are TGTGCCAGTAGTGAGACAGGATTTAGCAATCAGCCCCAGCATTTT.

The CDR3 coding sequence is TGTGCCAGCTCACCACCGTCAGACACCATGGGCTACACCTTC. Encoded protein: CASSPPSDTMGYTF. The chain joins TRBV18 to TRBJ1-2; unclear D gene. From germline, CDR1 is KGHSH and CDR2 LQKENI. V was pared by 0 bases and J by 8 bases, with 13 bases between. This CDR3 has 14 amino acids.

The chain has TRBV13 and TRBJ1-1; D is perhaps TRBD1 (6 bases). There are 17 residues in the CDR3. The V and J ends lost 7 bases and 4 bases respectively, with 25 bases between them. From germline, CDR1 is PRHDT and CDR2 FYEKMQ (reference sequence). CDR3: CASTVSSRGAFGTEAFF. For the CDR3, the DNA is TGTGCCAGCACCGTATCGTCCAGGGGCGCGTTCGGCACTGAAGCTTTCTTT.

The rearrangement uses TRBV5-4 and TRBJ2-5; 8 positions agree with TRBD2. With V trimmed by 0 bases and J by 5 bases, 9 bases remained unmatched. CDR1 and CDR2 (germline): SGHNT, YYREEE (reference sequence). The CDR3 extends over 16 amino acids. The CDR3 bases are TGTGCCAGCAGCTTGGCCGGGGGGGTCCCCCCGGAGACCCAGTACTTC. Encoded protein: CASSLAGGVPPETQYF. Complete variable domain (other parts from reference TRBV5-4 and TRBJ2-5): ETGVTQSPTHLIKTRGQQVTLRCSSQSGHNTVSWYQQALGQGPQFIFQYYREEENGRGNFPPRFSGLQFPNYSSELNVNALELDDSALYLCASSLAGGVPPETQYFGPGTRLLVL.

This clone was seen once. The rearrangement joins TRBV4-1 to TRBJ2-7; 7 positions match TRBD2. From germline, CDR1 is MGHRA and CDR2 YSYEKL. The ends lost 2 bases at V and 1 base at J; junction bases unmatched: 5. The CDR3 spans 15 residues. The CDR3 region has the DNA TGCGCCAGCAGCCAACAGACTAGCAGGTCCTACGAGCAGTACTTC. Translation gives CASSQQTSRSYEQYF.

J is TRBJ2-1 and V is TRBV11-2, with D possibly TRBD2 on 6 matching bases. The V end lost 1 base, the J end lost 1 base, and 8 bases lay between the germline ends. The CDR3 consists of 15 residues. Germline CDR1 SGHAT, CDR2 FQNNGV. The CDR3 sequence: CASSLAAGSYNEQFF. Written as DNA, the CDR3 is TGTGCCAGCAGCTTAGCCGCGGGGTCCTACAATGAGCAGTTCTTC. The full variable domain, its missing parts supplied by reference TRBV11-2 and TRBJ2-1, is EAGVAQSPRYKIIEKRQSVAFWCNPISGHATLYWYQQILGQGPKLLIQFQNNGVVDDSQLPKDRFSAERLKGVDSTLKIQPAKLEDSAVYLCASSLAAGSYNEQFFGPGTRLTVL.

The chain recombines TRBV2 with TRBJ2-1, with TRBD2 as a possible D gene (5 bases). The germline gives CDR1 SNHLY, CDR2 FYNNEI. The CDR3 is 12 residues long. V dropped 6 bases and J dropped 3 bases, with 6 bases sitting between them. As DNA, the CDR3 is TGTGCCAGCAGGAGGGACTACAATGAGCAGTTCTTC. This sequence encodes CASRRDYNEQFF.

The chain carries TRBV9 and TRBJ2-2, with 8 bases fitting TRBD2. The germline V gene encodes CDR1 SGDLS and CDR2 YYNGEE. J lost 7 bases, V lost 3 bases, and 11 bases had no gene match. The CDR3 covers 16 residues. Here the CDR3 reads CASSAESGSVGGELFF. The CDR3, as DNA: TGTGCCAGCAGCGCCGAAAGCGGGAGTGTCGGCGGGGAGCTGTTTTTT.

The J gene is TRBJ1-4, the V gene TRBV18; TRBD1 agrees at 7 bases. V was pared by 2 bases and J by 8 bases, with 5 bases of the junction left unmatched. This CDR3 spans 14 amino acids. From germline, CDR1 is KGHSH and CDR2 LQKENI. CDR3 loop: CASSPRQGLEKLFF. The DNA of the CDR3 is TGTGCCAGCTCACCAAGACAGGGTTTGGAAAAACTGTTTTTT.

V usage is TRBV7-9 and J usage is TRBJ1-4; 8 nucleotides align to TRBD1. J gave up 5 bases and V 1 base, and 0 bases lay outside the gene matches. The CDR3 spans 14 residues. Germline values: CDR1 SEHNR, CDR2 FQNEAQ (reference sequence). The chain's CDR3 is CASSLGTGNEKLFF. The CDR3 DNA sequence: TGTGCCAGCAGCTTAGGGACAGGGAATGAAAAACTGTTTTTT.

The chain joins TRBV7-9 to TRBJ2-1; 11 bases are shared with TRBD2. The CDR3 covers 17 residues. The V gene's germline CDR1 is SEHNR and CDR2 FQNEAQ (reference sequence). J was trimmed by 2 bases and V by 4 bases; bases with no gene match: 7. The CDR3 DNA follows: TGTGCCAGCAGCTCAAACCTACTAGCGGGGGCCTACAATGAGCAGTTCTTC. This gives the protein CASSSNLLAGAYNEQFF. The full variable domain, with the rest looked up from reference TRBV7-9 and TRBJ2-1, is DTGVSQNPRHKITKRGQNVTFRCDPISEHNRLYWYRQTLGQGPEFLTYFQNEAQLEKSRLLSDRFSAERPKGSFSTLEIQRTEQGDSAMYLCASSSNLLAGAYNEQFFGPGTRLTVL.

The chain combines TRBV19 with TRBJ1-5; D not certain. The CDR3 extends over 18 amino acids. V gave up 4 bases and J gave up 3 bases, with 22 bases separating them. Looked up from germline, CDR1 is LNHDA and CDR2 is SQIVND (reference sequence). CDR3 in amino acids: CASSTYSLEITNNQPQHF. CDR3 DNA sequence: TGTGCCAGTAGTACCTACTCGTTGGAGATCACCAACAATCAGCCCCAGCATTTT.

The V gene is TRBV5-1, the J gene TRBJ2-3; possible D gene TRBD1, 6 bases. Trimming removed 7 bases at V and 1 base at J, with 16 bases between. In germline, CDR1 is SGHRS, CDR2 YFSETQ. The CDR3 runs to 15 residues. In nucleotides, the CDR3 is TGCGCCAGCCGACCACAGGGAGAGGGCACAGATACGCAGTATTTT. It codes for CASRPQGEGTDTQYF.

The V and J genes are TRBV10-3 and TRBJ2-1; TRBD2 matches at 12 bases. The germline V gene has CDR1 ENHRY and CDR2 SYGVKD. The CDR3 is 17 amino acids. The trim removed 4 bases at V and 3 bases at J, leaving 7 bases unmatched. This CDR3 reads CAISVSGTSGYYNEQFF. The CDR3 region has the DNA TGTGCCATCAGTGTTTCCGGGACTAGCGGGTACTACAATGAGCAGTTCTTC.

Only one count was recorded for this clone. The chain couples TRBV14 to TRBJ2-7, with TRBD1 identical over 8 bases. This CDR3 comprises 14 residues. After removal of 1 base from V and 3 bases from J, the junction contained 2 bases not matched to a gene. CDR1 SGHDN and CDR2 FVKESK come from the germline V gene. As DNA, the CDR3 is TGTGCCAGCAGCCAAGGGACAGGGTTCTACGAGCAGTACTTC. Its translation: CASSQGTGFYEQYF.

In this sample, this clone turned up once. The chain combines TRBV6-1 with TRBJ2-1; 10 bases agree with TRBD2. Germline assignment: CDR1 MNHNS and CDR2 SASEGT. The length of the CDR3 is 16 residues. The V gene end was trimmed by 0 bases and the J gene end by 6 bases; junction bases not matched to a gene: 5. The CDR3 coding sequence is TGTGCCAGCAGTGAAGCGCCTAGCGGGAGTGGCAATGAGCAGTTCTTC. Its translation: CASSEAPSGSGNEQFF.

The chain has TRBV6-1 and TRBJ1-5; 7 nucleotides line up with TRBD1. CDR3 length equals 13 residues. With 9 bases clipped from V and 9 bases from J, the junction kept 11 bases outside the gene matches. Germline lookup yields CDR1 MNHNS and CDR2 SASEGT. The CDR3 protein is CASRTGSIRPQHF. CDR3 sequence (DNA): TGTGCCAGTCGGACAGGCTCAATTAGGCCCCAGCATTTT.

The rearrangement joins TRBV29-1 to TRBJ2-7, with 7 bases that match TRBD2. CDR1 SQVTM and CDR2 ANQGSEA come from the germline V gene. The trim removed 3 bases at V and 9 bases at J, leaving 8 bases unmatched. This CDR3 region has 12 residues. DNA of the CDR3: TGCAGCGTTGAGCCGATCTGGGGGGGGCAGTACTTC. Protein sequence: CSVEPIWGGQYF.

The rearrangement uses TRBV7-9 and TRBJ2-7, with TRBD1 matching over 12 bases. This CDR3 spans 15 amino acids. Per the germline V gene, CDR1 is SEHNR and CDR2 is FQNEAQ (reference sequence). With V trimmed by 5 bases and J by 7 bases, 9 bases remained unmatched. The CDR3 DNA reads TGTGCCAGCAGCCCCTCGGGACAGGGGGCCAGAGAGCAGTACTTC. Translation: CASSPSGQGAREQYF.